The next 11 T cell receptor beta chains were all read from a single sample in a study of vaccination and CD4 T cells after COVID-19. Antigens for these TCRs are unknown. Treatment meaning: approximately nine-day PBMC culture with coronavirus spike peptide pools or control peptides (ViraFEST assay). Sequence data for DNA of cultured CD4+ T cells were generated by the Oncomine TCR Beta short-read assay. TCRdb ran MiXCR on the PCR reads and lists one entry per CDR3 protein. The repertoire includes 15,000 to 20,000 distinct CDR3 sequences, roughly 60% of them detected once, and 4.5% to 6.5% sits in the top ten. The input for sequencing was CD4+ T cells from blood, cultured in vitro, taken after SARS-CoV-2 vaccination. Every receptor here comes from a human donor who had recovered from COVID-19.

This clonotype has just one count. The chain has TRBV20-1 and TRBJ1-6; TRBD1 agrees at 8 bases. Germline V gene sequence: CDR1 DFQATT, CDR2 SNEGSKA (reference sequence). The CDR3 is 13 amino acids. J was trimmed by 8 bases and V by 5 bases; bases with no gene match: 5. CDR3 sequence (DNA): TGCAGTGCTCTGTTGACAGGGGATTCACCCCTCCACTTT. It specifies CSALLTGDSPLHF.

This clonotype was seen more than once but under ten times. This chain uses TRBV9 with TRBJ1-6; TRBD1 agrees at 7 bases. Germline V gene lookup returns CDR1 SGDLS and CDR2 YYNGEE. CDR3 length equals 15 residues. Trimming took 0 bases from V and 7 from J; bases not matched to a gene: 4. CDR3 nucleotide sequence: TGTGCCAGCAGCGTAGAGACAGGGTCAAATTCACCCCTCCACTTT. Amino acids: CASSVETGSNSPLHF.

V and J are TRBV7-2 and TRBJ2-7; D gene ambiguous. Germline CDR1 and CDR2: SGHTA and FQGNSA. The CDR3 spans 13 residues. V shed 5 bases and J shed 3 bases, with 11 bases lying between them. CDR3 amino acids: CASSHAVGYEQYF. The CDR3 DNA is TGTGCCAGCAGCCATGCAGTGGGCTACGAGCAGTACTTC.

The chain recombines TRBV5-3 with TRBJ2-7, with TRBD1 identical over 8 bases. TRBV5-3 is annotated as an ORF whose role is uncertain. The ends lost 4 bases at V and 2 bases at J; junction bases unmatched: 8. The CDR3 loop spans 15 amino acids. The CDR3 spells CARSGDRPKTYEQYF. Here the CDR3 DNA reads TGTGCCAGAAGCGGGGACAGGCCTAAAACCTACGAGCAGTACTTC.

The CDR3 nucleotides are TGTGCCACCAGCAGGGGGACAGGGACGGAGACCCAGTACTTC. It codes for CATSRGTGTETQYF. The rearrangement links TRBV15 to TRBJ2-5; TRBD1 aligns across 9 bases. The V gene end was trimmed by 3 bases and the J gene end by 5 bases; junction bases not matched to a gene: 4. CDR3 size: 14 residues. From germline, CDR1 is LNHNV and CDR2 YYDKDF (reference sequence). Using reference TRBV15 and TRBJ2-5 for the parts outside the CDR3, the full variable domain is DAMVIQNPRYQVTQFGKPVTLSCSQTLNHNVMYWYQQKSSQAPKLLFHYYDKDFNNEADTPDNFQSRRPNTSFCFLDIRSPGLGDTAMYLCATSRGTGTETQYFGPGTRLLVL.

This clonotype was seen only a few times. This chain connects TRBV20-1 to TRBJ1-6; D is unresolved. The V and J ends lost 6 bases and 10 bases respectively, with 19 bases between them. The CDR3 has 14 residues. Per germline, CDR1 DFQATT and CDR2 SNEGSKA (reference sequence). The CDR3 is CSASKPLGKSPLHF. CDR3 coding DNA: TGCAGTGCCAGTAAGCCACTCGGGAAATCACCCCTCCACTTT.

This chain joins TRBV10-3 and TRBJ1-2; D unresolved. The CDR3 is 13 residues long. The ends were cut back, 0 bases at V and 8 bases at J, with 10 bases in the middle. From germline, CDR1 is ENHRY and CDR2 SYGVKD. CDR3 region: CAISESTSGGYTF. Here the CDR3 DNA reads TGTGCCATCAGTGAGTCGACCTCGGGGGGCTACACCTTC.

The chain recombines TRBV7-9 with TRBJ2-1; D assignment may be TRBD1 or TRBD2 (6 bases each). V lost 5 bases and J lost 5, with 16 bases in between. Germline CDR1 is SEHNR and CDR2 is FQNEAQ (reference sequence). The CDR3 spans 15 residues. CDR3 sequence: CASSPWGAKNNEQFF. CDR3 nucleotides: TGTGCCAGCAGCCCGTGGGGGGCGAAGAACAATGAGCAGTTCTTC. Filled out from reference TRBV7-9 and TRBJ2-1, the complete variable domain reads DTGVSQNPRHKITKRGQNVTFRCDPISEHNRLYWYRQTLGQGPEFLTYFQNEAQLEKSRLLSDRFSAERPKGSFSTLEIQRTEQGDSAMYLCASSPWGAKNNEQFFGPGTRLTVL.

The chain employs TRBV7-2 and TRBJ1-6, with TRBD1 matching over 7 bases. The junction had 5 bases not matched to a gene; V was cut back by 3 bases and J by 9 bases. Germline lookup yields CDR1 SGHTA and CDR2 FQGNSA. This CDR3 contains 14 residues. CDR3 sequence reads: CASSLTGWGSPLHF. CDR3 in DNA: TGTGCCAGCAGCTTGACAGGGTGGGGTTCACCCCTCCACTTT. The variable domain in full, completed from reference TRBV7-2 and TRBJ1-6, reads GAGVSQSPSNKVTEKGKDVELRCDPISGHTALYWYRQSLGQGLEFLIYFQGNSAPDKSGLPSDRFSAERTGGSVSTLTIQRTQQEDSAVYLCASSLTGWGSPLHFGNGTRLTVT.

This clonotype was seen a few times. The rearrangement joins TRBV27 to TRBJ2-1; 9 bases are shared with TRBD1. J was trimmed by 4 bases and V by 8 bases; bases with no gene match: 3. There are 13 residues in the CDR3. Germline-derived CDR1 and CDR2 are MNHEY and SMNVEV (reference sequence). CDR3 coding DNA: TGTGCCAGCGTGGGACAGGGTTACAATGAGCAGTTCTTC. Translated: CASVGQGYNEQFF.

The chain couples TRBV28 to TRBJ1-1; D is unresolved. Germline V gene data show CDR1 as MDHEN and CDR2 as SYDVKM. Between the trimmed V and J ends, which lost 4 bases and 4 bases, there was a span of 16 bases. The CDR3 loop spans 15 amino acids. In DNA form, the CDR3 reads TGTGCCAGCAGTTATTTTAGTCCCTCGAGCACTGAAGCTTTCTTT. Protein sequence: CASSYFSPSSTEAFF.